Presented here are 22 T cell receptor beta chains from one specimen sequenced in a study of T cell changes during pregnancy in multiple sclerosis. Data came from immunoSEQ multiplex PCR; TCRdb stores just in-frame clones and leaves some out. The sample records 90,000 to 120,000 clones, 80% to 95% being singletons. The sample here was peripheral blood, taken in the third trimester of pregnancy. The origin of the receptors is a female donor in good health, enrolled as a control in a pregnancy study.

A single count supports this clone. Other DNA sequences of this sample code for an identical CDR3. The chain employs TRBV19 and TRBJ1-5, with D tentatively TRBD1 (5 bases). V dropped 4 bases and J dropped 2 bases, with 9 bases sitting between them. The germline V gene has CDR1 LNHDA and CDR2 SQIVND (reference sequence). The CDR3 contains 14 residues. The CDR3 DNA is TGTGCCAGTAGTAGCCGGGGGGGCAATCAGCCCCAGCATTTT. Translation gives CASSSRGGNQPQHF.

With respect to this clone: Other DNA sequences in the sample encode the same CDR3. This CDR3 is CASSEARGQGYEQYF. The CDR3 nucleotides read TGTGCCAGCAGTGAAGCGAGGGGACAGGGCTACGAGCAGTACTTC. This chain uses TRBV6-1 with TRBJ2-7, with 9 bases that match TRBD1. The CDR3 totals 15 residues. CDR1 and CDR2 (germline): MNHNS, SASEGT. The ends lost 0 bases at V and 3 bases at J; junction bases unmatched: 3.

The chain joins TRBV7-2 to TRBJ1-3; 9 bases fit TRBD1. Per germline, CDR1 SGHTA and CDR2 FQGNSA. The trim removed 3 bases at V and 10 bases at J, leaving 10 bases unmatched. The CDR3 sequence is 15 residues long. The CDR3 nucleotides are TGTGCCAGCAGCTTCGGGACGGGACAGGGTATAACCATATATTTT. This gives the protein CASSFGTGQGITIYF. Full variable domain (rest looked up from reference TRBV7-2 and TRBJ1-3): GAGVSQSPSNKVTEKGKDVELRCDPISGHTALYWYRQSLGQGLEFLIYFQGNSAPDKSGLPSDRFSAERTGGSVSTLTIQRTQQEDSAVYLCASSFGTGQGITIYFGEGSWLTVV.

V gene TRBV6-5 combines with J gene TRBJ1-4; possible D gene TRBD1, 5 bases. The germline gives CDR1 MNHEY, CDR2 SVGAGI. This CDR3 comprises 13 residues. Trimming took 10 bases from V and 7 from J, leaving 16 bases between them. CDR3 loop: CANRARVGEKLFF. The CDR3 bases are TGTGCCAACCGAGCCAGGGTTGGTGAAAAACTGTTTTTT.

CDR3 amino acids: CASSPPGSAGTNYGYTF. DNA for the CDR3: TGTGCCAGCAGCCCCCCCGGGTCGGCAGGGACTAACTATGGCTACACCTTC. The chain joins TRBV5-6 to TRBJ1-2, with D perhaps TRBD1 (5 bases). This CDR3 is built from 17 residues. From germline, CDR1 is SGHDT and CDR2 YYEEEE. The V end lost 4 bases, the J end lost 0 bases, and 19 bases lay between the germline ends.

The V gene is TRBV25-1, the J gene TRBJ1-1; possible D gene TRBD1, 5 bases. Germline V gene sequence: CDR1 MGHDK, CDR2 SYGVNS. Trimming removed 3 bases from V and 8 bases from J, with 16 bases in between. This CDR3 spans 14 amino acids. The CDR3 DNA is TGTGCCAGCAGTGATTGGGGAAGACAGACCGAAGCTTTCTTT. Amino acids: CASSDWGRQTEAFF.

V gene TRBV6-6 combines with J gene TRBJ1-4; the D is unclear. This CDR3 is built from 11 residues. CDR1 and CDR2 from the germline V gene are MNHNY and SVGAGI (reference sequence). The germline V and J ends were trimmed by 6 bases and 5 bases, with 4 bases remaining between them. CDR3 DNA sequence: TGTGCCAGCAGCCAGAATGAAAAACTGTTTTTT. Translation: CASSQNEKLFF.

The chain recombines TRBV11-2 with TRBJ2-3; D may be TRBD1 (5 bases). V dropped 2 bases and J dropped 6 bases, with 15 bases sitting between them. The CDR3 is 15 amino acids. Germline CDR1 is SGHAT and CDR2 is FQNNGV. This chain's CDR3 is CASSLSQAPLDTQYF. CDR3 sequence (DNA): TGTGCCAGCAGCTTATCACAGGCCCCCCTGGATACGCAGTATTTT.

The V and J genes are TRBV4-2 and TRBJ2-7; the D gene is possibly TRBD2 (6 bases). The germline V gene has CDR1 LGHNA and CDR2 YNFKEQ. This CDR3 spans 15 amino acids. V lost 5 bases, J lost 0 bases, and 14 bases lay in between. The CDR3 is CASSLGLRSSYEQYF. In DNA form, the CDR3 reads TGTGCCAGCAGCTTAGGACTACGCAGCTCCTACGAGCAGTACTTC.

The CDR3 DNA reads TGTGCCAGCAGCTTACCGGGACAGCAAGAAAAACTGTTTTTT. This gives the protein CASSLPGQQEKLFF. The J gene is TRBJ1-4, the V gene TRBV7-2; TRBD1 matches 7 bases. The CDR3 is made up of 14 amino acids. The V gene end was trimmed by 2 bases and the J gene end by 8 bases; junction bases not matched to a gene: 5. Per germline, CDR1 SGHTA and CDR2 FQGNSA.

This clone came up a few times. Other DNA sequences of this sample code for an identical CDR3. The chain joins TRBV7-9 to TRBJ1-1; weak D call: TRBD1 (5 bases). The CDR3 extends over 13 amino acids. Trimming took 3 bases from V and 3 from J, leaving 8 bases between them. Germline V CDR1 and CDR2: SEHNR, FQNEAQ (reference sequence). The CDR3 loop reads CASSFGGDTEAFF. The CDR3 DNA is TGTGCCAGCAGCTTCGGGGGAGACACTGAAGCTTTCTTT.

V and J are TRBV30 and TRBJ1-1, with 8 bases matching TRBD1. Germline V gene sequence: CDR1 GTSNPN, CDR2 SVGIG (reference sequence). The CDR3 is 15 amino acids. The ends lost 1 base at V and 2 bases at J; junction bases unmatched: 6. The CDR3 DNA follows: TGTGCCTGGAGTGCCCTCAGGGGGCCAAACACTGAAGCTTTCTTT. It translates to CAWSALRGPNTEAFF.

V usage is TRBV4-1 and J usage is TRBJ1-5; D is unclear. Germline V gives CDR1 MGHRA, CDR2 YSYEKL. Trimming cost V 0 bases and J 1 base, with 13 bases left between them. The CDR3 runs 17 residues. The CDR3 spells CASSQDGGDRSNQPQHF. The CDR3 coding sequence is TGCGCCAGCAGCCAAGATGGCGGGGATCGAAGCAATCAGCCCCAGCATTTT.

The V call is TRBV23-1, the J call TRBJ1-6; TRBD1 might be the D (5 bases). TRBV23-1 falls under the ORF class, with uncertain function. V was pared by 0 bases and J by 4 bases, with 10 bases between. CDR3 length: 16 amino acids. CDR3 in DNA: TGCGCCAGCAGTCAATCAACAGGTCGGTATAATTCACCCCTCCACTTT. It yields the protein CASSQSTGRYNSPLHF.

The V and J genes are TRBV6-5 and TRBJ1-1; D gene ambiguous. V shed 3 bases and J shed 0 bases, with 8 bases lying between them. CDR1 and CDR2 (germline): MNHEY, SVGAGI. This CDR3 comprises 14 residues. Here the CDR3 DNA reads TGTGCCAGCAGTTATGCACAGATGAACACTGAAGCTTTCTTT. It specifies CASSYAQMNTEAFF.

This rearrangement joins TRBV4-2 to TRBJ2-4; tentative D call: TRBD2 (7 bases). This CDR3 region has 18 residues. Germline V gene lookup returns CDR1 LGHNA and CDR2 YNFKEQ. Trimming removed 2 bases from V and 1 base from J, with 18 bases in between. CDR3 residues: CASSQKGGGFEAKNIQYF. The CDR3 DNA reads as TGTGCCAGCAGCCAAAAAGGGGGGGGGTTTGAGGCCAAAAACATTCAGTACTTC.

The V call is TRBV6-1, the J call TRBJ2-7; a possible D gene is TRBD1 (5 bases). The CDR3 runs to 14 residues. CDR1 is MNHNS, CDR2 SASEGT, per germline. V was cut by 0 bases and J by 5 bases, with 11 bases left in between. The CDR3 sequence: CASSEATGRDEQYF. Written as DNA, the CDR3 is TGTGCCAGCAGTGAAGCCACAGGAAGGGACGAGCAGTACTTC.

V usage is TRBV13 and J usage is TRBJ2-1, with a tentative D call TRBD1 (5 bases). The germline gives CDR1 PRHDT, CDR2 FYEKMQ (reference sequence). V lost 3 bases, J lost 6 bases, and 12 bases lay in between. This CDR3 contains 14 residues. The CDR3 sequence is CASSFGHFRNEQFF. The CDR3 DNA reads TGTGCCAGCAGCTTCGGACATTTTCGCAATGAGCAGTTCTTC. Supplemented by reference TRBV13 and TRBJ2-1, the full variable domain reads AAGVIQSPRHLIKEKRETATLKCYPIPRHDTVYWYQQGPGQDPQFLISFYEKMQSDKGSIPDRFSAQQFSDYHSELNMSSLELGDSALYFCASSFGHFRNEQFFGPGTRLTVL.

The rearrangement joins TRBV11-2 to TRBJ2-3; D is undetermined. Trimming removed 5 bases from V and 3 bases from J, with 21 bases in between. CDR3 length equals 17 residues. The V gene's germline CDR1 is SGHAT and CDR2 FQNNGV. This CDR3 is CASSLGLRSRTTDTQYF. The DNA of the CDR3 is TGTGCCAGCAGCCTCGGTCTTCGTAGCCGAACTACAGATACGCAGTATTTT.

The chain employs TRBV19 and TRBJ1-1, with 9 positions matching TRBD1. Trimming at V came to 5 bases and at J to 1 base, leaving 5 bases not matched to a gene. The CDR3 is made up of 15 amino acids. The germline gives CDR1 LNHDA, CDR2 SQIVND (reference sequence). In DNA, the CDR3 is TGTGCCAGTAGTCCCACAGGGGGCCCGAACACTGAAGCTTTCTTT. It translates to CASSPTGGPNTEAFF.

CDR3 bases: TGTGCCAGCGCGGGGGGCTCCTACAATGAGCAGTTCTTC. Translated, it gives CASAGGSYNEQFF. The rearrangement joins TRBV7-3 to TRBJ2-1, with 8 nucleotides matching TRBD2. This CDR3 is built from 13 residues. The germline gives CDR1 SGHTA, CDR2 FQGTGA. V trimming: 8 bases; J trimming: 0 bases; junction bases outside the gene matches: 0.

CDR3 sequence (DNA): TGTGCCAGCAGCCTCTATCCAGGGGCGGACACTGAAGCTTTCTTT. Its protein is CASSLYPGADTEAFF. The chain joins TRBV7-3 to TRBJ1-1; D is perhaps TRBD1 (6 bases). The V and J ends lost 5 bases and 3 bases respectively, with 16 bases between them. Per germline, CDR1 SGHTA and CDR2 FQGTGA. CDR3 size: 15 residues.